These 22 T cell receptor beta chains came from one sample sequenced in a study of T cell responses to AZD1222 COVID-19 vaccine (dated by TCRdb to the early 2020s). The receptor library was made with the immunoSEQ multiplex PCR assay. The immuneACCESS repertoire file appears here via TCRdb, limited to in-frame rearrangements. These files lack a portion of the clones; in checked studies, under half of the deficit traces to unresolved V genes, and the cause of the others is not known. In all, the sample holds roughly 49,000 clones, and under 85% of those were seen once. The ten largest clonotypes hold around 20% of the sample. The sample's time point label, decoded: baseline before first vaccination. According to the study, the label for this sample's treatment or condition signals: meningococcal conjugate vaccine given as trial control. Sequencing used peripheral blood, obtained on day 0 of MenACWY control vaccination. The receptors shown here come from an adult in good health.

This clone was seen only a few times. The chain has TRBV14 and TRBJ2-1; TRBD2 matches 12 bases. The CDR3 contains 17 residues. CDR1 and CDR2 from the germline V gene are SGHDN and FVKESK. Trimming removed 4 bases from V and 8 bases from J; junction bases left unmatched: 12. CDR3: CASSRDPRLAGVDEQFF. CDR3 nucleotides: TGTGCCAGCAGCCGGGATCCCAGACTAGCGGGAGTCGATGAGCAGTTCTTC. The whole variable domain, remainder taken from reference TRBV14 and TRBJ2-1, is EAGVTQFPSHSVIEKGQTVTLRCDPISGHDNLYWYRRVMGKEIKFLLHFVKESKQDESGMPNNRFLAERTGGTYSTLKVQPAELEDSGVYFCASSRDPRLAGVDEQFFGPGTRLTVL.

The chain combines TRBV10-1 with TRBJ2-2; D is unresolved. Germline loops: CDR1 WNHNN, CDR2 SYGVQD (reference sequence). V lost 7 bases, J lost 0 bases, and 0 bases lay in between. The CDR3 sequence is 11 residues long. The CDR3: CASTNTGELFF. The CDR3 DNA reads as TGCGCCAGCACGAACACCGGGGAGCTGTTTTTT.

The V and J genes are TRBV6-1 and TRBJ1-2; D gene unclear. Germline V CDR1 and CDR2: MNHNS, SASEGT. The ends were cut back, 1 base at V and 1 base at J, with 7 bases in the middle. This CDR3 has 14 amino acids. CDR3 bases: TGTGCCAGCAGTGAAGGTCCCAATAACTATGGCTACACCTTC. Amino acid sequence: CASSEGPNNYGYTF.

The chain couples TRBV5-1 to TRBJ1-1, with 7 bases identical to TRBD1. Per the germline V gene, CDR1 is SGHRS and CDR2 is YFSETQ. There are 15 residues in the CDR3. The trim removed 2 bases at V and 5 bases at J, leaving 9 bases unmatched. Here the CDR3 reads CASSLGTTGRTEAFF. DNA for the CDR3: TGCGCCAGCAGCTTAGGGACGACAGGGAGGACTGAAGCTTTCTTT.

The chain links TRBV7-6 to TRBJ1-5; TRBD1 matches at 7 bases. Germline CDR1 is SGHVS and CDR2 is FNYEAQ. V dropped 5 bases and J dropped 2; count of bases not matched to a gene: 9. The length of the CDR3 is 16 residues. The CDR3 reads CASSAQTGVGNQPQHF. The CDR3 nucleotides are TGTGCCAGCAGCGCACAAACAGGGGTTGGCAATCAGCCCCAGCATTTT.

The chain has TRBV5-1 and TRBJ2-3, with 7 bases aligning to TRBD1. V was pared by 2 bases and J by 5 bases, with 8 bases of the junction left unmatched. The germline V gene has CDR1 SGHRS and CDR2 YFSETQ. This CDR3 region has 15 residues. The CDR3 sequence is CASSLGQDKGDTQYF. CDR3 in DNA: TGCGCCAGCAGCTTAGGACAGGACAAAGGAGATACGCAGTATTTT.

The V and J genes are TRBV19 and TRBJ1-5; D is unclear. With 3 bases removed from V and 2 bases from J, the gap between germline ends came to 11 bases. Germline CDR1 LNHDA, CDR2 SQIVND (reference sequence). The CDR3 is 15 residues long. This CDR3 reads CASSISNIGNQPQHF. Written as DNA, the CDR3 is TGTGCCAGTAGTATCTCTAACATAGGCAATCAGCCCCAGCATTTT.

The V and J genes are TRBV25-1 and TRBJ1-1; D is unresolved. Trimming removed 3 bases at V and 1 base at J, with 12 bases between. The CDR3 is 15 residues long. The germline CDR1 and CDR2 sequences are MGHDK and SYGVNS. The CDR3 protein is CASSDWGRGNTEAFF. The CDR3 region has the DNA TGTGCCAGCAGTGATTGGGGAAGAGGGAACACTGAAGCTTTCTTT.

The V and J genes are TRBV5-5 and TRBJ2-2; TRBD1 matches 9 bases. CDR1 is SGHKS and CDR2 is YYEKEE in the germline V gene (reference sequence). With V trimmed by 2 bases and J by 6 bases, 8 bases remained unmatched. The length of the CDR3 is 16 residues. As DNA, the CDR3 is TGTGCCAGCAGCTTCTTCCGGGACAGGGCGTCCGGGGAGCTGTTTTTT. Translating it yields CASSFFRDRASGELFF.

V is TRBV5-4 and J is TRBJ1-1; no firm D call. CDR1 and CDR2 from the germline V gene are SGHNT and YYREEE (reference sequence). This CDR3 region has 14 residues. V gave up 9 bases and J gave up 1 base, with 16 bases separating them. The CDR3: CAMGRGQTNTEAFF. The CDR3 DNA follows: TGTGCCATGGGGAGAGGGCAGACGAACACTGAAGCTTTCTTT.

The V gene is TRBV7-8, the J gene TRBJ2-5; 12 bases map to TRBD2. The V gene's germline CDR1 is SGHVS and CDR2 FQNEAQ. This CDR3 spans 15 amino acids. Trimming removed 5 bases from V and 3 bases from J; junction bases left unmatched: 4. The CDR3 spells CASSRTSGKEETQYF. CDR3 nucleotide sequence: TGTGCCAGCAGCAGGACTAGCGGGAAGGAAGAGACCCAGTACTTC.

This chain connects TRBV5-1 to TRBJ2-1; D remains ambiguous. V lost 0 bases to trimming and J lost 4 bases, with 11 bases between them. This CDR3 spans 15 amino acids. Germline V gene sequence: CDR1 SGHRS, CDR2 YFSETQ. The CDR3 loop reads CASSLARDLYNEQFF. In nucleotides, the CDR3 is TGCGCCAGCAGCTTGGCCAGAGATCTTTACAATGAGCAGTTCTTC. The complete variable domain, with remaining parts taken from reference TRBV5-1 and TRBJ2-1, reads KAGVTQTPRYLIKTRGQQVTLSCSPISGHRSVSWYQQTPGQGLQFLFEYFSETQRNKGNFPGRFSGRQFSNSRSEMNVSTLELGDSALYLCASSLARDLYNEQFFGPGTRLTVL.

This clone was seen just once. The chain combines TRBV11-3 with TRBJ2-3; D possibly corresponds to TRBD2 (6 bases). Germline CDR1 and CDR2: SGHNT and YENEEA. The CDR3 extends over 15 amino acids. With 2 bases removed from V and 3 bases from J, the gap between germline ends came to 12 bases. Here the CDR3 reads CASSLFSGSTDTQYF. DNA for the CDR3: TGTGCCAGCAGCTTATTTAGCGGATCAACAGATACGCAGTATTTT.

The chain links TRBV4-2 to TRBJ2-2, with TRBD2 matching 10 bases. Germline lookup yields CDR1 LGHNA and CDR2 YNFKEQ. The CDR3 is 18 residues long. Trimming at V came to 0 bases and at J to 3 bases, leaving 7 bases not matched to a gene. CDR3 bases: TGTGCCAGCAGCCAAGAGCTAGCGGGAGATTCGGACACCGGGGAGCTGTTTTTT. Encoded protein: CASSQELAGDSDTGELFF.

The gene calls are TRBV28 and TRBJ1-5, with a weak D call TRBD1 (5 bases). Trimming took 2 bases from V and 0 from J, leaving 14 bases between them. The CDR3 runs to 17 residues. Germline V gives CDR1 MDHEN, CDR2 SYDVKM. The chain's CDR3 is CASSLVNGHYSNQPQHF. The CDR3 DNA sequence: TGTGCCAGCAGTTTAGTGAACGGACACTATAGCAATCAGCCCCAGCATTTT.

The V and J genes are TRBV6-5 and TRBJ1-1; D unresolved. Trimming pared 4 bases from V and 9 bases from J, leaving 9 bases between. Germline V gene sequence: CDR1 MNHEY, CDR2 SVGAGI. The CDR3 totals 11 residues. CDR3 region: CASSSPGQAFF. The CDR3 DNA sequence: TGTGCCAGCAGTTCCCCCGGACAAGCTTTCTTT.

J is TRBJ1-5 and V is TRBV28, with 9 bases lining up with TRBD1. The germline V gene has CDR1 MDHEN and CDR2 SYDVKM. CDR3 length equals 13 residues. The J segment lost 6 bases and the V segment lost 11 bases, leaving 8 bases of the junction unmatched. This CDR3 reads CAGTGGAGQPQHF. The CDR3 DNA is TGTGCCGGCACAGGGGGCGCGGGTCAGCCCCAGCATTTT.

The chain uses TRBV3-1 (or the pseudogene TRBV3-2) and TRBJ2-5; D unresolved. V was clipped by 6 bases and J by 1 base, with 18 bases between them. CDR1 LGHDT and CDR2 YNNKEL come from the germline V gene (reference sequence). This CDR3 region has 16 residues. CDR3 sequence: CASRRKAGPIQETQYF. The CDR3 region has the DNA TGTGCCAGCAGACGAAAGGCCGGACCGATCCAAGAGACCCAGTACTTC.

The CDR3 DNA sequence: TGTGCCAGCAGTGAAGGATATGCGGGGCCCGGGGAGCTGTTTTTT. Protein product: CASSEGYAGPGELFF. This chain connects TRBV2 to TRBJ2-2, with D possibly TRBD2 on 6 matching bases. Germline V gene lookup returns CDR1 SNHLY and CDR2 FYNNEI. Trimming cost V 1 base and J 6 bases, with 12 bases left between them. CDR3 length: 15 residues.

The chain employs TRBV5-6 and TRBJ2-3; either TRBD1 or TRBD2 may fit D (5 bases each). V shed 0 bases and J shed 5 bases, with 13 bases lying between them. CDR1 is SGHDT, CDR2 YYEEEE, per germline. The CDR3 runs to 15 residues. As DNA, the CDR3 is TGTGCCAGCAGCTTGGCTGACAGTCGGGAAGATACGCAGTATTTT. Its translation is CASSLADSREDTQYF.

This sequence joins TRBV2 and TRBJ1-5, with D unclear. CDR1 SNHLY and CDR2 FYNNEI come from the germline V gene. There are 15 residues in the CDR3. The V gene lost 6 bases and the J gene lost 5 bases, with 17 bases spanning the gap. The CDR3, as DNA: TGTGCCAGCAGATCAGACGGGAGAAATCATCAGCCCCAGCATTTT. Translating it yields CASRSDGRNHQPQHF.

The rearrangement uses TRBV5-4 and TRBJ1-5; D possibly corresponds to TRBD1 (5 bases). Germline CDR1 reads SGHNT; CDR2 reads YYREEE (reference sequence). The CDR3 loop spans 12 amino acids. Trimming stripped 7 bases from V and 6 bases from J, with 11 bases between. DNA of the CDR3: TGTGCCAGCCCATTGGGGGGTCAGCCCCAGCATTTT. This translates into CASPLGGQPQHF. Combining the CDR3 with reference TRBV5-4 and TRBJ1-5 gives the whole variable domain ETGVTQSPTHLIKTRGQQVTLRCSSQSGHNTVSWYQQALGQGPQFIFQYYREEENGRGNFPPRFSGLQFPNYSSELNVNALELDDSALYLCASPLGGQPQHFGDGTRLSIL.